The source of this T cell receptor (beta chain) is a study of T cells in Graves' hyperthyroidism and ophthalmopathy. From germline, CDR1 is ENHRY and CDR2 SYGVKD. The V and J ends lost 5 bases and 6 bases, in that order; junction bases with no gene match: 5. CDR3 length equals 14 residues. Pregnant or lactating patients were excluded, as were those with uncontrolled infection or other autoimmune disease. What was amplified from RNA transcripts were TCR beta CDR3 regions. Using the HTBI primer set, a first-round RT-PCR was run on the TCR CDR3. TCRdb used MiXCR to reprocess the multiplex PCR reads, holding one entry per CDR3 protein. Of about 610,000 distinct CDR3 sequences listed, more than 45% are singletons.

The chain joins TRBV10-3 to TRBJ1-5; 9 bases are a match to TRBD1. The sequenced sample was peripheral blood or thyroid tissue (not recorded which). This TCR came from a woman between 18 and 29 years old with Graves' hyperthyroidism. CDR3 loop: CAISYRGPAQPQHF. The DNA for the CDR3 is TGTGCCATCAGTTACAGGGGGCCCGCTCAGCCCCAGCATTTT.